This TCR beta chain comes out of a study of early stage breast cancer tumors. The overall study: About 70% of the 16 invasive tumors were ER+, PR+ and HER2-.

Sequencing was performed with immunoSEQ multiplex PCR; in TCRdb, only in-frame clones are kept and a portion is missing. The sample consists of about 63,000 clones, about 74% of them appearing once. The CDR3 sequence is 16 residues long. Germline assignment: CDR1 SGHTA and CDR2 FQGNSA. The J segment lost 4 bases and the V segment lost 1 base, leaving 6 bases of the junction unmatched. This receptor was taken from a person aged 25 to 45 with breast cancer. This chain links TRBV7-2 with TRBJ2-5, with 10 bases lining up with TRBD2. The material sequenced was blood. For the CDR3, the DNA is TGTGCCAGCAGCTTAGGGCTAGCGGGAGAGGGAGAGACCCAGTACTTC. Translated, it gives CASSLGLAGEGETQYF. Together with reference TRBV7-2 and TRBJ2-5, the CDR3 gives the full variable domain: GAGVSQSPSNKVTEKGKDVELRCDPISGHTALYWYRQSLGQGLEFLIYFQGNSAPDKSGLPSDRFSAERTGGSVSTLTIQRTQQEDSAVYLCASSLGLAGEGETQYFGPGTRLLVL.